The 10 T cell receptor beta chains below all came from one sample that was sequenced in a study of blood T cell repertoires in COVID-19. Only in-frame clones appear in the TCRdb table, and some are missing; sequencing was by immunoSEQ multiplex PCR. The top ten hold about 1.2% of the sample, which has over 300,000 clones, around 82% seen once. The sample taken for sequencing was peripheral blood. These receptors were collected from a woman aged 45-65 years with acute or convalescent COVID-19.

In this sample, this clone turned up once. V gene TRBV5-4 combines with J gene TRBJ2-2, with 12 positions matching TRBD1. The CDR3 sequence is 16 residues long. The germline V gene has CDR1 SGHNT and CDR2 YYREEE (reference sequence). J lost 7 bases, V lost 4 bases, and 8 bases had no gene match. The CDR3: CASSPGTGGSGGELFF. In DNA form, the CDR3 reads TGTGCCAGCAGCCCCGGGACAGGGGGCTCGGGCGGGGAGCTGTTTTTT.

This clone was counted at least ten times. The chain couples TRBV11-2 to TRBJ2-2; D ambiguous. The CDR3 extends over 14 amino acids. V lost 5 bases to trimming and J lost 4 bases, with 11 bases between them. Germline lookup yields CDR1 SGHAT and CDR2 FQNNGV. The CDR3 loop reads CASSPERRTGELFF. The CDR3 nucleotides read TGTGCCAGCAGCCCGGAGCGTCGCACCGGGGAGCTGTTTTTT.

This chain joins TRBV6-1 and TRBJ2-1; TRBD1 matches 10 bases. The length of the CDR3 is 16 residues. J gave up 8 bases and V 2 bases, and 9 bases lay outside the gene matches. Looked up from germline, CDR1 is MNHNS and CDR2 is SASEGT. CDR3 amino acids: CASSERKRQGADEQFF. CDR3 nucleotides: TGTGCCAGCAGTGAAAGAAAGAGACAGGGGGCTGATGAGCAGTTCTTC.

This chain joins TRBV2 and TRBJ2-7; maybe TRBD2 (5 bases). This CDR3 region has 13 residues. Trimming took off 5 bases at V and 7 bases at J, with 15 bases between the two ends. Germline values: CDR1 SNHLY, CDR2 FYNNEI. The CDR3 nucleotides read TGTGCCAGCAGTTCCGGCGGAGGCGGGGAGCAGTACGTC. Residues: CASSSGGGGEQYV.

This clone was seen only a few times. The rearrangement links TRBV11-3 to TRBJ1-1, with 7 bases identical to TRBD1. Trimming cost V 0 bases and J 3 bases; bases outside gene matches: 4. Germline values: CDR1 SGHNT, CDR2 YENEEA. The CDR3 consists of 15 residues. The CDR3 nucleotides are TGTGCCAGCAGCTTAGATGGCAGGGGGGACACTGAAGCTTTCTTT. Translated: CASSLDGRGDTEAFF.

The chain combines TRBV5-4 with TRBJ2-3, with 9 bases matching TRBD2. J lost 7 bases, V lost 4 bases, and 13 bases had no gene match. Germline V gene lookup returns CDR1 SGHNT and CDR2 YYREEE (reference sequence). This CDR3 region has 16 residues. CDR3 sequence: CASSMGVAGELNTQYF. The CDR3 region has the DNA TGTGCCAGCAGCATGGGTGTAGCGGGAGAATTAAATACGCAGTATTTT.

V is TRBV28 and J is TRBJ1-3; 7 bases are a match to TRBD1. This CDR3 spans 15 amino acids. The germline CDR1 and CDR2 sequences are MDHEN and SYDVKM. The V gene end was trimmed by 7 bases and the J gene end by 4 bases; junction bases not matched to a gene: 10. The CDR3 spells CASNINRDRGNTIYF. The CDR3 DNA follows: TGTGCCAGCAATATAAACCGGGACAGAGGAAACACCATATATTTT.

This rearrangement joins TRBV28 to TRBJ1-1; D unresolved. The germline V gene has CDR1 MDHEN and CDR2 SYDVKM. Between the trimmed V and J ends, which lost 5 bases and 0 bases, there was a span of 4 bases. CDR3 size: 12 residues. The DNA for the CDR3 is TGTGCCAGCAGTCATTTGAACACTGAAGCTTTCTTT. Translated, it gives CASSHLNTEAFF.

The CDR3 sequence is CASSIKGQTDEKLFF. The CDR3 region has the DNA TGTGCCAGTAGTATAAAGGGACAGACAGATGAAAAACTGTTTTTT. The chain employs TRBV19 and TRBJ1-4; 7 bases are shared with TRBD1. Germline V gene lookup returns CDR1 LNHDA and CDR2 SQIVND (reference sequence). J was trimmed by 6 bases and V by 2 bases; bases with no gene match: 6. The CDR3 is 15 residues long.

The chain recombines TRBV19 with TRBJ2-3; the match to TRBD2 covers 8 bases. This CDR3 is built from 15 residues. Germline CDR1 LNHDA, CDR2 SQIVND (reference sequence). The V and J ends lost 8 bases and 6 bases, in that order; junction bases with no gene match: 13. This chain's CDR3 is CASSRAGGGSDTQYF. DNA for the CDR3: TGTGCCAGTTCGCGCGCCGGGGGGGGCTCGGATACGCAGTATTTT.